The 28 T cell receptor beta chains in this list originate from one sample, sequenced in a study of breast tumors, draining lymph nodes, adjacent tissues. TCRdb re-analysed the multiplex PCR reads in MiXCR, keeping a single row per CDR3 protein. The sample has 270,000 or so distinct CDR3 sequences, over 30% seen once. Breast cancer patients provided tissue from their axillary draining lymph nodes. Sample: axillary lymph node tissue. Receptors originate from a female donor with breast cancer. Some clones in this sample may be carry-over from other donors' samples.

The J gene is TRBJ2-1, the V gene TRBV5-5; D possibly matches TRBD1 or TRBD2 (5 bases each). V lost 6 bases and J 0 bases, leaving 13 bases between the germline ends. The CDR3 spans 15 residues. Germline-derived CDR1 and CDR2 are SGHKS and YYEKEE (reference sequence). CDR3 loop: CASKEVGVSYNEQFF. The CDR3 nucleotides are TGTGCCAGCAAGGAAGTGGGGGTCTCCTACAATGAGCAGTTCTTC.

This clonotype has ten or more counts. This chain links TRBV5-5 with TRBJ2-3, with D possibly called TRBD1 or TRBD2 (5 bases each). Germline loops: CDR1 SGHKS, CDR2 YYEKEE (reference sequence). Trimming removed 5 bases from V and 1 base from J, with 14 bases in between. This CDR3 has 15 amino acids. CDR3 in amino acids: CASSPQGARTDTQYF. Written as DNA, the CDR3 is TGTGCCAGCAGTCCCCAGGGAGCTCGCACAGATACGCAGTATTTT.

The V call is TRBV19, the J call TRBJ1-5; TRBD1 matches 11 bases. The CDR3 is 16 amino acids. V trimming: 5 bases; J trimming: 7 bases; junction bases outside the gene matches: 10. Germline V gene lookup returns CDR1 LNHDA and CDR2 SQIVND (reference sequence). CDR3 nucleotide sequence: TGTGCCAGTAGTCCCCGGGACAGGGGGTACGAGCAGCCCCAGCATTTT. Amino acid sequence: CASSPRDRGYEQPQHF.

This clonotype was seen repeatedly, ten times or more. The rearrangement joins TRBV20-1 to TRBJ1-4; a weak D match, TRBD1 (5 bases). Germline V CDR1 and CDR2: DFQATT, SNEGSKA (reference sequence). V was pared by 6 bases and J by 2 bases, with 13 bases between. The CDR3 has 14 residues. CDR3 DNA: TGCAGTGCCCGCGGGGGGAGCACTAATGAAAAACTGTTTTTT. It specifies CSARGGSTNEKLFF.

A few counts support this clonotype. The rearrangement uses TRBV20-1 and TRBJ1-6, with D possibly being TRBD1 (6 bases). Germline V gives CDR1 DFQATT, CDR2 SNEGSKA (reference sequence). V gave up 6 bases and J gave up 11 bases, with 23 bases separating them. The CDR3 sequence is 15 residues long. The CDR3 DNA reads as TGCAGTGCGAAGGGGGGTGGCTCCTATACTCCACCCCTCCACTTT. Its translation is CSAKGGGSYTPPLHF.

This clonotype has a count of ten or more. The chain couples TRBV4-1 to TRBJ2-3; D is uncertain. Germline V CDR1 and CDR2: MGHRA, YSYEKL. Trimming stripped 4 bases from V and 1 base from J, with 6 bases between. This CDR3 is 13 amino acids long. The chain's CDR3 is CASSPRRTDTQYF. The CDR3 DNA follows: TGCGCCAGCAGCCCGAGGCGCACAGATACGCAGTATTTT.

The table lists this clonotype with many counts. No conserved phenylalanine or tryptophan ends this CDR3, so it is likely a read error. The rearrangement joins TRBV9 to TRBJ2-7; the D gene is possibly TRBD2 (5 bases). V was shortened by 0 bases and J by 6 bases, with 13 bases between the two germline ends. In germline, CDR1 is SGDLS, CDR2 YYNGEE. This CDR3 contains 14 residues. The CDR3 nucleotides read TGTGCCAGCAGCGTAGGTGGGAGAGTTGCCGAGCAGTACCTC. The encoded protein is CASSVGGRVAEQYL.

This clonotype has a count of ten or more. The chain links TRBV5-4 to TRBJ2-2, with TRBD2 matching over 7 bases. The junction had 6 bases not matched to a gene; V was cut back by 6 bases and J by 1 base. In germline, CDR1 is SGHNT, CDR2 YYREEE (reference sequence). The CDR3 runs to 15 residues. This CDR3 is CASNPGTMNTGELFF. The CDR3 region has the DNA TGTGCCAGCAACCCCGGGACTATGAACACCGGGGAGCTGTTTTTT.

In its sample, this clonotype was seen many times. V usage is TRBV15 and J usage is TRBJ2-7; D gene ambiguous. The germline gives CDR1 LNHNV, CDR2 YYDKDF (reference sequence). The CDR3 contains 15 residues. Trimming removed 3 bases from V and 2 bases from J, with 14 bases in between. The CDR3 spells CATSSPGNMTYEQYF. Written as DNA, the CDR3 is TGTGCCACCAGCAGCCCAGGCAACATGACCTACGAGCAGTACTTC.

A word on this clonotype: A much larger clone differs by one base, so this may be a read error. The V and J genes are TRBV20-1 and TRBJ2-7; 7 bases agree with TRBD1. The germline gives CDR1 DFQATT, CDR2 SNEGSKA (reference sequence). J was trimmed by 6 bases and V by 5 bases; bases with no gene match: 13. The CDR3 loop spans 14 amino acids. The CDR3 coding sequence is TGCAGTGCTCAGGGGGAACCAGGGCCCTCCGAGCAGTACTTC. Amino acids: CSAQGEPGPSEQYF.

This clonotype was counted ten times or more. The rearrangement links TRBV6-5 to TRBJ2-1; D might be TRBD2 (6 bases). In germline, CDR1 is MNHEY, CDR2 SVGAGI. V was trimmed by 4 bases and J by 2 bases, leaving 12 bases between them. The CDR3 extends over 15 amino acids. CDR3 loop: CASSSVRRAYNEQFF. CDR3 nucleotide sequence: TGTGCCAGCAGTTCCGTGAGGAGGGCCTACAATGAGCAGTTCTTC.

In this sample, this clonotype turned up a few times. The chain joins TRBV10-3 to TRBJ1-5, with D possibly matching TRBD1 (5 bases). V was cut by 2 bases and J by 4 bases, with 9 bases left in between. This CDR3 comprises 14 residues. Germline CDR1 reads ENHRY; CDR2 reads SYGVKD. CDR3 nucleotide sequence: TGTGCCATCAGTGAGACAGGCAAAAATCAGCCCCAGCATTTT. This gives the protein CAISETGKNQPQHF.

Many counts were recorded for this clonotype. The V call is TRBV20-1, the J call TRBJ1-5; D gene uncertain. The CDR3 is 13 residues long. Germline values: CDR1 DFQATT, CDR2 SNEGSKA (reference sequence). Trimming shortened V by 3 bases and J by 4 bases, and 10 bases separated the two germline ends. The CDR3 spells CSARRAGNQPQHF. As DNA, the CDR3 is TGCAGTGCTAGGCGGGCAGGTAATCAGCCCCAGCATTTT.

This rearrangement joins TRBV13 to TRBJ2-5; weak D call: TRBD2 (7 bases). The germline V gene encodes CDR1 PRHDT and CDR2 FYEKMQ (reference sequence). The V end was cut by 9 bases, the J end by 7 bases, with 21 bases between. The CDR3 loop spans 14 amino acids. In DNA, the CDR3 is TGTGCCAGTAGAAGGCGGGGGCAGTGGGGGACCCAGTACTTC. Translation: CASRRRGQWGTQYF.

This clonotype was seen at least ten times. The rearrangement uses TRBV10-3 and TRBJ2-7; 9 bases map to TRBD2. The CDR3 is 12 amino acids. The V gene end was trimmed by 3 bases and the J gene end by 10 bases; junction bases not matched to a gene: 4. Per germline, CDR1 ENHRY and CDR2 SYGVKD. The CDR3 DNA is TGTGCCATCAGTGATTTAGCGGGAGAACAGTACTTC. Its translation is CAISDLAGEQYF.

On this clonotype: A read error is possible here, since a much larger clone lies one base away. Here the CDR3 DNA reads TGTGCCAGCAGTAAGAGGGACACGATAAACTCCCTCTGGGGCTTGCAGCATTTT. It codes for CASSKRDTINSLWGLQHF. V usage is TRBV5-8 and J usage is TRBJ1-5; TRBD1 might be the D (6 bases). This CDR3 has 18 residues. Trimming stripped 5 bases from V and 13 bases from J, with 34 bases between. Per the germline V gene, CDR1 is SGHTS and CDR2 is YDEGEE.

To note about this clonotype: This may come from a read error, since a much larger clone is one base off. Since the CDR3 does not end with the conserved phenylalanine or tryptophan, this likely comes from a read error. Here the CDR3 reads CASTQTGTYGYTL. CDR3 nucleotide sequence: TGCGCCAGCACCCAAACAGGGACCTATGGCTACACCCTC. J is TRBJ1-2 and V is TRBV5-1, with D maybe TRBD1 (6 bases). Germline V gene sequence: CDR1 SGHRS, CDR2 YFSETQ. The CDR3 runs to 13 residues. V lost 6 bases and J lost 4, with 13 bases in between.

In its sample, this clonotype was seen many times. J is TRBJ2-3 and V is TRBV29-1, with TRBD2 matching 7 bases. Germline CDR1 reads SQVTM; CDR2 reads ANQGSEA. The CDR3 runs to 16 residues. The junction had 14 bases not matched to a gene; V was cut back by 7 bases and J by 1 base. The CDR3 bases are TGCAGCGCTATACTGACGCTAGCGGAGGGCACAGATACGCAGTATTTT. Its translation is CSAILTLAEGTDTQYF.

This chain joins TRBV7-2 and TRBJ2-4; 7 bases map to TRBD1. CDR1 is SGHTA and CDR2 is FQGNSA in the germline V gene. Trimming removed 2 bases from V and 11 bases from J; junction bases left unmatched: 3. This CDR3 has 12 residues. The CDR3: CASSLSGGLQYF. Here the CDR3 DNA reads TGTGCCAGCAGCTTATCAGGGGGACTTCAGTACTTC. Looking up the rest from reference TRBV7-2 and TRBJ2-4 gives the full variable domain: GAGVSQSPSNKVTEKGKDVELRCDPISGHTALYWYRQSLGQGLEFLIYFQGNSAPDKSGLPSDRFSAERTGGSVSTLTIQRTQQEDSAVYLCASSLSGGLQYFGAGTRLSVL.

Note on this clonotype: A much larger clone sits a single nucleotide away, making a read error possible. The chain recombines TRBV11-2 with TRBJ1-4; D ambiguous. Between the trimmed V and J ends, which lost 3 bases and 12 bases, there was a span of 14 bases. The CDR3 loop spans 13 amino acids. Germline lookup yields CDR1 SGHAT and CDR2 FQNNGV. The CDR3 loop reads CASSFLRGEELFF. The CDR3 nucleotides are TGTGCCAGCAGCTTTCTAAGAGGCGAAGAACTGTTTTTT.

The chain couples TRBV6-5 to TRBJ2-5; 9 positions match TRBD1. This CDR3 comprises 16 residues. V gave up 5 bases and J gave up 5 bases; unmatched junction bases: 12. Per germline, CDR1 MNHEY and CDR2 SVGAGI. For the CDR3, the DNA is TGTGCCAGCAGTCGGACTCCGGGACAGGGATGGGAGACCCAGTACTTC. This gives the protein CASSRTPGQGWETQYF.

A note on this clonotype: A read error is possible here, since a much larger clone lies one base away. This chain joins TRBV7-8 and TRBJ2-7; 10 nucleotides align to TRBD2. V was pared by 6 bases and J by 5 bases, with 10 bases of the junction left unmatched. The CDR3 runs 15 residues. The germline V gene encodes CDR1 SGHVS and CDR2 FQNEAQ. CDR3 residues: CASRRAAGGAHEQYF. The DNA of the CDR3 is TGTGCCAGCAGGCGTGCAGCGGGAGGGGCCCACGAGCAGTACTTC. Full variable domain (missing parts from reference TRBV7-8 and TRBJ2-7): GAGVSQSPRYKVAKRGQDVALRCDPISGHVSLFWYQQALGQGPEFLTYFQNEAQLDKSGLPSDRFFAERPEGSVSTLKIQRTQQEDSAVYLCASRRAAGGAHEQYFGPGTRLTVT.

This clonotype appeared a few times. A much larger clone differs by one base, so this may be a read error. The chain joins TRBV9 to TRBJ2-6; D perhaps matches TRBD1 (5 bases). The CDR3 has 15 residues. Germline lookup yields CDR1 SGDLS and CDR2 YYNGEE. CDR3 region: CASSLDLSGANVPTF. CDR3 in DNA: TGTGCCAGCAGCCTCGACCTCTCTGGGGCCAACGTCCCGACTTTC.

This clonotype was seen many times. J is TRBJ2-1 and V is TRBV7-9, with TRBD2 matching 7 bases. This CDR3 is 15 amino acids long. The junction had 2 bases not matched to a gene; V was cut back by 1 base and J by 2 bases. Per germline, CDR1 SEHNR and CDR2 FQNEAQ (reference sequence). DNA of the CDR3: TGTGCCAGCAGCTTAGTTAGCGGGCCCTACAATGAGCAGTTCTTC. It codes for CASSLVSGPYNEQFF.

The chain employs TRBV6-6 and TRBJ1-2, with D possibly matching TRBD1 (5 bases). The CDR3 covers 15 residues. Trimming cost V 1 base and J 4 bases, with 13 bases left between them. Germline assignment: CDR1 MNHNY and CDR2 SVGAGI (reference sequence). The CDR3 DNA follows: TGTGCCAGCAGTTACTTCGTGGGGCCGGTCTATGGCTACACCTTC. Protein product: CASSYFVGPVYGYTF.

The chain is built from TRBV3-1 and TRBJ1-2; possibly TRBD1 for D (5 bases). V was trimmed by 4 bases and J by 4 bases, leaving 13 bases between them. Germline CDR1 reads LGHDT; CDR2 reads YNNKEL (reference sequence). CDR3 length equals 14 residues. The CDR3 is CASSPGGALYGYTF. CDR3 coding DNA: TGTGCCAGCAGCCCCGGAGGGGCCCTCTATGGCTACACCTTC.

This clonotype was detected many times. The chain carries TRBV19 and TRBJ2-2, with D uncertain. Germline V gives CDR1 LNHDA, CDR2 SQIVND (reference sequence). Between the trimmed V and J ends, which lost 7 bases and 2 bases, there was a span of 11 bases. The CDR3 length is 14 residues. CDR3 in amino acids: CASKETLNTGELFF. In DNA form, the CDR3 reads TGTGCCAGTAAGGAGACTCTCAACACCGGGGAGCTGTTTTTT.

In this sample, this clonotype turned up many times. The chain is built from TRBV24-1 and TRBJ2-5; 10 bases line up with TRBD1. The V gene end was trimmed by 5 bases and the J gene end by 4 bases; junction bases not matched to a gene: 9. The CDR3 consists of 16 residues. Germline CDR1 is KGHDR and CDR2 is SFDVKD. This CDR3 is CATSAPGTGARETQYF. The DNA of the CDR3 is TGTGCCACCAGTGCCCCGGGGACAGGGGCCCGAGAGACCCAGTACTTC.